The sample holds a few counts of the clone carrying this TCR beta chain. One entry per CDR3 protein results from TCRdb running MiXCR on the RT-PCR reads. This repertoire shows about 680,000 distinct CDR3 sequences, about 14% found once; its top ten account for 3% to 4.5%. This CDR3 is 14 amino acids long. The V and J ends lost 3 bases and 7 bases, in that order; junction bases with no gene match: 5. Germline V lookup: CDR1 SGDLS, CDR2 YYNGEE. This sequence was found in a female donor in good health, serving as a healthy control. The chain carries TRBV9 and TRBJ1-5, with 9 bases lining up with TRBD1. The source material was memory CD4+ T cells from blood. The DNA for the CDR3 is TGTGCCAGCAGCGCGGGACAGGGACGGCAGCCCCAGCATTTT. This translates into CASSAGQGRQPQHF. Complete variable domain (other parts from reference TRBV9 and TRBJ1-5): DSGVTQTPKHLITATGQRVTLRCSPRSGDLSVYWYQQSLDQGLQFLIQYYNGEERAKGNILERFSAQQFPDLHSELNLSSLELGDSALYFCASSAGQGRQPQHFGDGTRLSIL.